In this sample, the clone carrying this T cell receptor (beta chain) turned up many times. Its target is not known. TCRdb fed the RT-PCR reads into MiXCR, producing one record per CDR3 protein. Of 700,000 to 800,000 distinct CDR3 sequences listed, around a sixth were seen once; the top ten hold roughly a tenth. This record belongs to a study of response to subunit inactivated influenza vaccine. With V trimmed by 8 bases and J by 3 bases, 8 bases remained unmatched. Germline-derived CDR1 and CDR2 are MDHEN and SYDVKM. There are 14 residues in the CDR3. Findings and limits, study-wide: With each seasonal influenza vaccination, the authors suggested, few new T cells are recruited.

The chain uses TRBV28 and TRBJ2-5, with 8 bases lining up with TRBD2. The material was PBMCs from blood, obtained more than 4 days after vaccination. The clonotype originates from a man aged 50 or older who received an inactivated influenza vaccine. The CDR3 loop reads CASQPGGREETQYF. CDR3 DNA sequence: TGTGCCAGCCAACCGGGAGGGAGGGAAGAGACCCAGTACTTC. The whole variable domain, filled in from reference TRBV28 and TRBJ2-5, reads DVKVTQSSRYLVKRTGEKVFLECVQDMDHENMFWYRQDPGLGLRLIYFSYDVKMKEKGDIPEGYSVSREKKERFSLILESASTNQTSMYLCASQPGGREETQYFGPGTRLLVL.